This T cell receptor beta chain was obtained from a study of blood T cells in healthy people across ages. Study results and limitations: While age rose, TCR beta diversity per million T cells dropped in a roughly linear way. Strongly correlated with naive T cell percentage was TCR beta diversity.

This clonotype was detected only once. As yet, its antigen is unknown. Healthy Caucasians from Russia aged roughly 6 to 90 served as donors. A second PCR, run for about 7 to 11 cycles, used a sample-barcoded 5' primer plus a J-beta primer mix. Each CDR3 protein gets one entry after TCRdb re-called the 5' RACE reads with MiXCR. The table includes some 1.8 million distinct CDR3 sequences, roughly 43% detected once. This receptor was obtained from a human donor in good health. Sequenced input: blood.

This chain's CDR3 is CASSSDGKMGETQYF. DNA of the CDR3: TGTGCCAGCAGCTCGGACGGGAAAATGGGGGAGACCCAGTACTTC. V and J are TRBV7-2 and TRBJ2-5; D might be TRBD2 (5 bases). Germline CDR1 is SGHTA and CDR2 is FQGNSA. This CDR3 is 15 amino acids long. Trimming left V 4 bases short and J 5 bases short, with 17 bases between.